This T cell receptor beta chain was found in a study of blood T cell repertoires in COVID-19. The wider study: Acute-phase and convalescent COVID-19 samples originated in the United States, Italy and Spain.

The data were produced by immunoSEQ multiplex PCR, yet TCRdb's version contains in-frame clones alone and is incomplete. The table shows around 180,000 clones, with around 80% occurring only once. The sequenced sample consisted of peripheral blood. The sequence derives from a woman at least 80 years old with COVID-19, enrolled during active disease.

CDR3 region: CASQTGFGNSPLHF. CDR3 sequence (DNA): TGTGCCAGTCAGACAGGGTTTGGTAATTCACCCCTCCACTTT. The chain couples TRBV2 to TRBJ1-6, with 7 bases that match TRBD1. This CDR3 comprises 14 residues. The germline V gene has CDR1 SNHLY and CDR2 FYNNEI. Losses at the gene ends were 9 bases for V and 6 bases for J; bases not matched to a gene: 8.